Following are 18 T cell receptor beta chains from one sample sequenced in a study of OX40 agonist ivuxolimab in advanced cancers. Method: immunoSEQ multiplex PCR; TCRdb's copy keeps in-frame clones and lacks some. Found here are about 36,000 clones, around 77% of them singletons; the top ten hold roughly 23%. Here the sequenced sample was CD4+ or CD8+ T cells sorted from blood, taken in a trial of the OX40 agonist ivuxolimab. Receptors were obtained from an adult with an advanced solid tumor such as melanoma, head and neck, liver or kidney cancer.

CDR3 loop: CASSHRTSGDEQFF. DNA of the CDR3: TGTGCCAGCAGCCACAGGACTAGCGGGGATGAGCAGTTCTTC. V and J are TRBV4-2 and TRBJ2-1, with 12 bases fitting TRBD2. The V gene's germline CDR1 is LGHNA and CDR2 YNFKEQ. CDR3 length: 14 residues. Trimming cost V 3 bases and J 8 bases; bases outside gene matches: 2.

The chain carries TRBV6-5 and TRBJ2-7; D might be TRBD1 (6 bases). The CDR3 has 13 amino acids. The germline CDR1 and CDR2 sequences are MNHEY and SVGAGI. V lost 4 bases and J lost 6, with 13 bases in between. The CDR3 DNA follows: TGTGCCAGCAGTTTGACTACAGGGCCCGAGCAGTACTTC. Translated: CASSLTTGPEQYF.

CDR3 protein: CASSYRGRGRDNEQFF. The DNA for the CDR3 is TGTGCCAGCAGTTACCGAGGGCGGGGGAGGGACAATGAGCAGTTCTTC. The V gene is TRBV6-5, the J gene TRBJ2-1; 7 bases map to TRBD2. CDR1 is MNHEY, CDR2 SVGAGI, per germline. CDR3 length: 16 amino acids. Trimming removed 2 bases from V and 5 bases from J; junction bases left unmatched: 9.

This clone has a single count. This chain links TRBV28 with TRBJ2-3, with D possibly being TRBD2 (5 bases). CDR3 length: 15 residues. Per the germline V gene, CDR1 is MDHEN and CDR2 is SYDVKM. The V end lost 3 bases, the J end lost 2 bases, and 12 bases lay between the germline ends. The CDR3 here is CASSFLREPTDTQYF. Here the CDR3 DNA reads TGTGCCAGCAGTTTTCTCCGGGAACCCACAGATACGCAGTATTTT.

This clone was seen a single time. J is TRBJ2-7 and V is TRBV28, with 10 bases identical to TRBD2. Germline V lookup: CDR1 MDHEN, CDR2 SYDVKM. J lost 2 bases, V lost 4 bases, and 11 bases had no gene match. This CDR3 comprises 17 residues. CDR3 region: CASSSSSGSPPPYEQYF. DNA of the CDR3: TGTGCCAGCAGTTCGTCTAGCGGGAGCCCCCCTCCCTACGAGCAGTACTTC.

The rearrangement links TRBV9 to TRBJ2-7; D unclear. CDR1 SGDLS and CDR2 YYNGEE come from the germline V gene. The CDR3 is made up of 14 amino acids. V lost 1 base and J 5 bases, leaving 13 bases between the germline ends. This chain's CDR3 is CASSVLGNWDEQYF. The CDR3 DNA is TGTGCCAGCAGCGTACTTGGGAATTGGGACGAGCAGTACTTC.

The chain joins TRBV28 to TRBJ2-7; 8 nucleotides line up with TRBD2. The CDR3 loop spans 14 amino acids. Germline loops: CDR1 MDHEN, CDR2 SYDVKM. With V trimmed by 6 bases and J by 6 bases, 10 bases remained unmatched. CDR3 bases: TGTGCCAGCAGCCGGCTTAGCGGGGTTGGCGAGCAGTACTTC. Protein: CASSRLSGVGEQYF.

The table lists this clone with a count of one. V usage is TRBV29-1 and J usage is TRBJ1-2; 7 nucleotides agree with TRBD1. The V gene end was trimmed by 2 bases and the J gene end by 5 bases; junction bases not matched to a gene: 14. The CDR3 loop spans 16 amino acids. From germline, CDR1 is SQVTM and CDR2 ANQGSEA. The CDR3 here is CSVEPLVPGQTYGYTF. The CDR3 DNA is TGCAGCGTTGAACCACTAGTCCCGGGACAGACATATGGCTACACCTTC.

The chain joins TRBV4-1 to TRBJ2-7; a weak D match, TRBD1 (5 bases). The V gene lost 1 base and the J gene lost 5 bases, with 12 bases spanning the gap. This CDR3 has 14 residues. Germline values: CDR1 MGHRA, CDR2 YSYEKL. The CDR3, as DNA: TGCGCCAGCAGCCAAGTCTACAGGAGCGACGAGCAGTACTTC. This translates into CASSQVYRSDEQYF.

V is TRBV10-3 and J is TRBJ2-1; D gene unclear. V was shortened by 5 bases and J by 3 bases, with 17 bases between the two germline ends. CDR1 and CDR2 from the germline V gene are ENHRY and SYGVKD. This CDR3 contains 16 residues. The CDR3 protein is CAISSPPNTNYNEQFF. The CDR3 DNA is TGTGCCATCAGTTCCCCCCCCAACACCAACTACAATGAGCAGTTCTTC.

This clone was detected once. DNA of the CDR3: TGTGCCAGCAGCTTAAGCCCGGGAAACTACGAGCAGTACTTC. Translating gives CASSLSPGNYEQYF. This rearrangement joins TRBV11-2 to TRBJ2-7; TRBD2 might be the D (5 bases). CDR1 is SGHAT, CDR2 FQNNGV, per germline. V lost 2 bases, J lost 3 bases, and 11 bases lay in between. This CDR3 has 14 residues. The variable domain in full, with the rest retrieved from reference TRBV11-2 and TRBJ2-7, is EAGVAQSPRYKIIEKRQSVAFWCNPISGHATLYWYQQILGQGPKLLIQFQNNGVVDDSQLPKDRFSAERLKGVDSTLKIQPAKLEDSAVYLCASSLSPGNYEQYFGPGTRLTVT.

The chain couples TRBV7-3 to TRBJ2-1; D gene uncertain. The CDR3 extends over 14 amino acids. Germline V gives CDR1 SGHTA, CDR2 FQGTGA. V shed 4 bases and J shed 2 bases, with 9 bases lying between them. DNA of the CDR3: TGTGCCAGCAGCTCGCTTGGGGCCTACAATGAGCAGTTCTTC. As protein: CASSSLGAYNEQFF.

This rearrangement joins TRBV9 to TRBJ1-6, with D tentatively TRBD1 (5 bases). V gave up 2 bases and J gave up 3 bases, with 9 bases separating them. Germline V gene lookup returns CDR1 SGDLS and CDR2 YYNGEE. This CDR3 has 15 residues. CDR3 in DNA: TGTGCCAGCAGCGTTTCGGACAACTATAATTCACCCCTCCACTTT. Its protein product is CASSVSDNYNSPLHF.

V is TRBV13 and J is TRBJ2-1, with 8 positions matching TRBD2. CDR1 and CDR2 (germline): PRHDT, FYEKMQ (reference sequence). Trimming cost V 1 base and J 0 bases; bases outside gene matches: 2. This CDR3 contains 16 residues. CDR3 nucleotides: TGTGCCAGCAGCTTAGTAGCGGGAAGCTCCTACAATGAGCAGTTCTTC. It specifies CASSLVAGSSYNEQFF.

The chain joins TRBV7-9 to TRBJ1-2; 8 bases line up with TRBD1. The CDR3 extends over 16 amino acids. V gave up 4 bases and J gave up 3 bases; unmatched junction bases: 10. The V gene's germline CDR1 is SEHNR and CDR2 FQNEAQ (reference sequence). The CDR3 loop reads CASSSLLVTGDYGYTF. The CDR3 nucleotides are TGTGCCAGCAGCTCGCTTCTTGTGACAGGGGACTATGGCTACACCTTC. The entire variable domain, with the rest obtained from reference TRBV7-9 and TRBJ1-2, is as follows: DTGVSQNPRHKITKRGQNVTFRCDPISEHNRLYWYRQTLGQGPEFLTYFQNEAQLEKSRLLSDRFSAERPKGSFSTLEIQRTEQGDSAMYLCASSSLLVTGDYGYTFGSGTRLTVV.

The rearrangement links TRBV7-6 to TRBJ2-5; TRBD1 might be the D (5 bases). In germline, CDR1 is SGHVS, CDR2 FNYEAQ. V was cut by 1 base and J by 4 bases, with 13 bases left in between. The CDR3 runs 15 residues. The CDR3 coding sequence is TGTGCCAGCAGCTTAGTAGCAGGGTCAGGAGAGACCCAGTACTTC. Translation gives CASSLVAGSGETQYF.

The V gene is TRBV2, the J gene TRBJ1-6; D not resolved. Trimming took off 6 bases at V and 5 bases at J, with 14 bases between the two ends. This CDR3 region has 15 residues. From germline, CDR1 is SNHLY and CDR2 FYNNEI. The CDR3 sequence: CASRVSGNDNSPLHF. The DNA of the CDR3 is TGTGCCAGCAGGGTCTCCGGAAACGATAATTCACCCCTCCACTTT.

The V call is TRBV4-1, the J call TRBJ2-1, with D maybe TRBD1 (6 bases). V was clipped by 3 bases and J by 4 bases, with 16 bases between them. This CDR3 comprises 16 residues. Germline V gene data show CDR1 as MGHRA and CDR2 as YSYEKL. DNA of the CDR3: TGCGCCAGCAGCCAGACTACAGGGTGGCGGTACAATGAGCAGTTCTTC. Translated: CASSQTTGWRYNEQFF.